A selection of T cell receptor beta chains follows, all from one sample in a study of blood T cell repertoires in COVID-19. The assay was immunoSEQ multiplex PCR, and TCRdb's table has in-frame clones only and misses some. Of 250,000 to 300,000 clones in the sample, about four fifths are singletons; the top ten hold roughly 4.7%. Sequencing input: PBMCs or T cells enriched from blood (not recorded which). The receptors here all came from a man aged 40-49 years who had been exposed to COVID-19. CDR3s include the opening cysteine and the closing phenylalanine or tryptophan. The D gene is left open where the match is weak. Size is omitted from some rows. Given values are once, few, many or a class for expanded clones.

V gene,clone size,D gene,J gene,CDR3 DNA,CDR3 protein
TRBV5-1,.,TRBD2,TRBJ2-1,TGCGCCAGCAGCTTGGATGGCGGGAGCCCCTACAATGAGCAGTTCTTC,CASSLDGGSPYNEQFF
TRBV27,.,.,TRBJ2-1,TGTGCCAGCAGGCGACAGGGAGGCGGCAATGAGCAGTTCTTC,CASRRQGGGNEQFF
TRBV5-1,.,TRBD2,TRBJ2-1,TGCGCCAGCGGGTTTCTAGCGGACAATGAGCAGTTCTTC,CASGFLADNEQFF
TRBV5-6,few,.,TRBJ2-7,TGTGCCAGCAGCACAATTTCACTAGCCAGCTCCTACGAGCAGTACTTC,CASSTISLASSYEQYF
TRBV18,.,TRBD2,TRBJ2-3,TGTGCCAGCTCACCCGGGGGGATGGCAGATACGCAGTATTTT,CASSPGGMADTQYF
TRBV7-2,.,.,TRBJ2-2,TGTGCCAGCAGCTCCTATCGCGGGGAGCTGTTTTTT,CASSSYRGELFF
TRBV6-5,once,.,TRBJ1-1,TGTGCCAGCAGTTACACAGAGATGTTTGAAGCTTTCTTT,CASSYTEMFEAFF
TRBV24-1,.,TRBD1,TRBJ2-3,TGTGCCACCAGGCAGGGGGGCACAGATACGCAGTATTTT,CATRQGGTDTQYF
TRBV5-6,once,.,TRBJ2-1,TGTGCCAGCAGCTTGGCCGGAGTAGGGGCGATCTTC,CASSLAGVGAIF
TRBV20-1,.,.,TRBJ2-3,TGCAGTGCTAGTGGGCCGGGAAGGGCGGCAGAGGGAAGTCCAGATACGCAGTATTTT,CSASGPGRAAEGSPDTQYF
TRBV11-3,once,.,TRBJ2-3,TGTGCCAGCAGCCGACAAGCGGAAAACACAGATACGCAGTATTTT,CASSRQAENTDTQYF
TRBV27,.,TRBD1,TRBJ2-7,TGTGCCAGCAGTTTATCCGGACAGGGGCGAAGTTTATACGAGCAGTACTTC,CASSLSGQGRSLYEQYF
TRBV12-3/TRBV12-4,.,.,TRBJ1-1,TGTGCCAGCATTCTGACGGGGAACACTGAAGCTTTCTTT,CASILTGNTEAFF
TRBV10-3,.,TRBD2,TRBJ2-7,TGTGCCATCAGTGATCCCCTAGCGGACTACGAGCAGTACTTC,CAISDPLADYEQYF
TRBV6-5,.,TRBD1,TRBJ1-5,TGTGCCAGCAGCCCCGGGACAGGGGGGAATCAGCCCCAGCATTTT,CASSPGTGGNQPQHF
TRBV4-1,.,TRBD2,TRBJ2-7,TGCGCCAGCAGCCCTGGCTTGGGGGGGGAGCAGTACTTC,CASSPGLGGEQYF
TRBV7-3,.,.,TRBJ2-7,TGTGCCAGCAGCTTAATGGGCGCCAGCGAGCAGTACTTC,CASSLMGASEQYF
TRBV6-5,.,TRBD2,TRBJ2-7,TGTGCCAGCATCTTTTATAGCGGGAGGGACGAGCAGTACTTC,CASIFYSGRDEQYF
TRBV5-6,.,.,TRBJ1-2,TGTGCCAGCAGCTACCCCCAAGGAGTTAACTATGGCTACACCTTC,CASSYPQGVNYGYTF
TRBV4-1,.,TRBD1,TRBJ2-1,TGCGCCAGCAGCCTGGGACAGGCCGCATACAATGAGCAGTTCTTC,CASSLGQAAYNEQFF